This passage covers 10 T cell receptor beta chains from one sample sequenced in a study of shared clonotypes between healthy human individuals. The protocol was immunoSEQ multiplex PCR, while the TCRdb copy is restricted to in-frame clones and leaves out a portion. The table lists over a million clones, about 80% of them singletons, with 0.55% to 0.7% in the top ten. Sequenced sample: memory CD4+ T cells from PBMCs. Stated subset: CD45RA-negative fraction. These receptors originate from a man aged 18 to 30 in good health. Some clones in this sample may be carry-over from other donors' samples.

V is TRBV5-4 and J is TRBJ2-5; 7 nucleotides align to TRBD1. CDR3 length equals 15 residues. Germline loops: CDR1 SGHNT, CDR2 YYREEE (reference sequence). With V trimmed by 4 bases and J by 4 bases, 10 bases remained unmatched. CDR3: CASSPMTGWGETQYF. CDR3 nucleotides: TGTGCCAGCAGCCCCATGACAGGGTGGGGAGAGACCCAGTACTTC.

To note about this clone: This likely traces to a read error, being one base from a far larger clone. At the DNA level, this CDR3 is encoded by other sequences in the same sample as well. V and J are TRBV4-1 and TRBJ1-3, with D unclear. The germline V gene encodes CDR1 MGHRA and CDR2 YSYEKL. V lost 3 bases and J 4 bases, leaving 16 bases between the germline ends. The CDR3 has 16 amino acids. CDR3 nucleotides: TGCGCCAGCAGCCAGGCCGGACTGACTTCCGGAAACACCATATATTTT. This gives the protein CASSQAGLTSGNTIYF.

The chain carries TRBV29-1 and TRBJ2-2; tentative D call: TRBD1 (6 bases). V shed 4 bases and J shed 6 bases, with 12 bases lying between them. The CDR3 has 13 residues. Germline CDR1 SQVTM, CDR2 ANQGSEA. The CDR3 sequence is CSVAHRAPGELFF. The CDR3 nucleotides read TGCAGCGTTGCGCACAGGGCGCCCGGGGAGCTGTTTTTT.

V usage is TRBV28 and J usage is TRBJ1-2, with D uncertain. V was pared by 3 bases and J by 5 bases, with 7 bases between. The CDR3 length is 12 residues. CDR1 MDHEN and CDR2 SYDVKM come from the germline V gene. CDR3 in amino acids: CASSFREYGYTF. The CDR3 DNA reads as TGTGCCAGCAGTTTCAGAGAGTATGGCTACACCTTC.

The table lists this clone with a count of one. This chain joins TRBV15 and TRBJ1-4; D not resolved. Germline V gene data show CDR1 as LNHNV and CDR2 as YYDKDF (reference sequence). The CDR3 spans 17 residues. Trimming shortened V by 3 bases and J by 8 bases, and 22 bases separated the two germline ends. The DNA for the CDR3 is TGTGCCACCAGCAGGTCTCTTCTCGGTACCCTCGGGGAAAAACTGTTTTTT. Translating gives CATSRSLLGTLGEKLFF.

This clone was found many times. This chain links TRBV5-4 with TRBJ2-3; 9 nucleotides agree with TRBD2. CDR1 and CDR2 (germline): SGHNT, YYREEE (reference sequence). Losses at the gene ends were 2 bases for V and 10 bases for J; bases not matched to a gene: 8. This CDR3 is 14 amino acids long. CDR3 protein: CASSFWREGRAQYF. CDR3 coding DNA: TGTGCCAGCAGCTTTTGGCGGGAGGGGAGGGCGCAGTATTTT. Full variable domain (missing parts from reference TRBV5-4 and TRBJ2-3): ETGVTQSPTHLIKTRGQQVTLRCSSQSGHNTVSWYQQALGQGPQFIFQYYREEENGRGNFPPRFSGLQFPNYSSELNVNALELDDSALYLCASSFWREGRAQYFGPGTRLTVL.

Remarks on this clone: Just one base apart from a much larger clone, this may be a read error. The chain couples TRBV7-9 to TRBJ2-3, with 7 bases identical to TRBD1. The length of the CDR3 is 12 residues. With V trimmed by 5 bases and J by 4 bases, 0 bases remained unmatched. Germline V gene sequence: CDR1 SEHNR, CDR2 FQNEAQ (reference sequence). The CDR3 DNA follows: TGTGCCAGCAGCCAGGGGGCAGATACGCAGTATTTT. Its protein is CASSQGADTQYF.

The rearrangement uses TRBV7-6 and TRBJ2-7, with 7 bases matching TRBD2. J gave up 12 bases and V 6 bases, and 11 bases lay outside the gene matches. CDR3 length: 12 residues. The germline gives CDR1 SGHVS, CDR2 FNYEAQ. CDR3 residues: CASSLSGGEVYF. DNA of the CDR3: TGTGCCAGCAGTCTATCGGGGGGAGAGGTGTACTTC.

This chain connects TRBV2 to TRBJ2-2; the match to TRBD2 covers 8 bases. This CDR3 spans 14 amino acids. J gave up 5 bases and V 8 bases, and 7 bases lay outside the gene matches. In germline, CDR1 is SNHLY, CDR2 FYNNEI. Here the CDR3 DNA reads TGTGCCAGCTTTTCCAGCGGGAGTACCGGGGAGCTGTTTTTT. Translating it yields CASFSSGSTGELFF. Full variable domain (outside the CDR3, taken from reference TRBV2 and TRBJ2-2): EPEVTQTPSHQVTQMGQEVILRCVPISNHLYFYWYRQILGQKVEFLVSFYNNEISEKSEIFDDQFSVERPDGSNFTLKIRSTKLEDSAMYFCASFSSGSTGELFFGEGSRLTVL.

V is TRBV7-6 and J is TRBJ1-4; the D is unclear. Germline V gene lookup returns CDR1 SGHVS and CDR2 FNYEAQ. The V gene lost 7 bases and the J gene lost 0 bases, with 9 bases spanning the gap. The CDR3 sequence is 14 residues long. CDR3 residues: CASTPYATNEKLFF. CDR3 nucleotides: TGTGCCAGCACCCCGTATGCAACTAATGAAAAACTGTTTTTT. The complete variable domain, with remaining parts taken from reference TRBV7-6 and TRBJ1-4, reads GAGVSQSPRYKVTKRGQDVALRCDPISGHVSLYWYRQALGQGPEFLTYFNYEAQQDKSGLPNDRFSAERPEGSISTLTIQRTEQRDSAMYRCASTPYATNEKLFFGSGTQLSVL.